Each of the 26 T cell receptor beta chains below was sequenced from the same sample in a study of blood T cell repertoires in COVID-19. The assay was immunoSEQ multiplex PCR, and TCRdb's table has in-frame clones only and misses some. This table holds approximately 180,000 clones, over 75% found once. Sequenced material: peripheral blood. The receptors here all came from a human donor with active or convalescent COVID-19. The donor label of this sample is uncertain.

The V call is TRBV12-5, the J call TRBJ2-2; the D gene is possibly TRBD1 (6 bases). The germline V gene has CDR1 LGHNT and CDR2 FRNRAP. The CDR3 has 15 residues. V was shortened by 2 bases and J by 5 bases, with 12 bases between the two germline ends. CDR3 region: CASGLPTGRTGELFF. CDR3 sequence (DNA): TGTGCTAGTGGTTTGCCCACAGGGCGTACCGGGGAGCTGTTTTTT.

The gene calls are TRBV7-9 and TRBJ2-1; 12 nucleotides match TRBD1. Losses at the gene ends were 4 bases for V and 0 bases for J; bases not matched to a gene: 4. CDR1 and CDR2 from the germline V gene are SEHNR and FQNEAQ (reference sequence). The CDR3 runs 17 residues. The CDR3 DNA follows: TGTGCCAGCAGCTCCGGGACAGGGGGCGTCTCCTACAATGAGCAGTTCTTC. Its translation is CASSSGTGGVSYNEQFF.

This chain uses TRBV19 with TRBJ1-4, with a tentative D call TRBD1 (5 bases). This CDR3 has 15 amino acids. Trimming took off 0 bases at V and 4 bases at J, with 9 bases between the two ends. Germline V lookup: CDR1 LNHDA, CDR2 SQIVND (reference sequence). The CDR3: CASSIDLGVNEKLFF. In nucleotides, the CDR3 is TGTGCCAGTAGTATAGATTTAGGGGTTAATGAAAAACTGTTTTTT.

The chain carries TRBV12-3 or TRBV12-4 and TRBJ1-5; TRBD1 matches at 7 bases. The J segment lost 4 bases and the V segment lost 5 bases, leaving 2 bases of the junction unmatched. This CDR3 is built from 13 residues. The CDR3 loop reads CASSRGLNQPQHF. In DNA form, the CDR3 reads TGTGCCAGCAGTAGGGGGCTTAATCAGCCCCAGCATTTT.

The chain uses TRBV3-1 (or the pseudogene TRBV3-2) and TRBJ1-6; no firm D call. The germline V and J ends were trimmed by 6 bases and 7 bases, with 10 bases remaining between them. This CDR3 has 13 residues. Germline loops: CDR1 LGHDT, CDR2 YNNKEL (reference sequence). The CDR3 DNA sequence: TGTGCCAGCAGAAGTTACAGAAATTCACCCCTCCACTTT. It encodes CASRSYRNSPLHF.

The V call is TRBV3-1 (or the pseudogene TRBV3-2), the J call TRBJ1-2; tentatively, D is TRBD1 (5 bases). CDR1 is LGHDT and CDR2 is YNNKEL in the germline V gene (reference sequence). The length of the CDR3 is 15 residues. Trimming took off 1 base at V and 4 bases at J, with 13 bases between the two ends. The chain's CDR3 is CASSQVGQGSYGYTF. Written as DNA, the CDR3 is TGTGCCAGCAGCCAAGTCGGCCAGGGCTCCTATGGCTACACCTTC.

The chain couples TRBV19 to TRBJ2-3, with D possibly being TRBD2 (5 bases). Trimming removed 1 base at V and 10 bases at J, with 15 bases between. The CDR3 totals 14 residues. Germline V gene sequence: CDR1 LNHDA, CDR2 SQIVND (reference sequence). CDR3 region: CASSIGVDAGAQYF. The CDR3, as DNA: TGTGCCAGTAGTATAGGGGTGGATGCCGGGGCGCAGTATTTT.

This rearrangement joins TRBV10-3 to TRBJ2-3; D possibly corresponds to TRBD2 (5 bases). Germline lookup yields CDR1 ENHRY and CDR2 SYGVKD. The CDR3 spans 16 residues. The ends were cut back, 5 bases at V and 0 bases at J, with 15 bases in the middle. The CDR3 bases are TGTGCCATCAGTAGGAGCGGAGTTGTTAGCACAGATACGCAGTATTTT. This codes for CAISRSGVVSTDTQYF.

V is TRBV4-3 and J is TRBJ2-7; tentatively, D is TRBD2 (5 bases). Germline values: CDR1 LGHNA, CDR2 YSLEER. Trimming removed 1 base from V and 1 base from J, with 11 bases in between. The CDR3 has 15 amino acids. The CDR3: CASSQGPDYSYEQYF. In DNA, the CDR3 is TGCGCCAGCAGCCAAGGTCCCGACTATTCCTACGAGCAGTACTTC.

The V gene is TRBV2, the J gene TRBJ2-5; D ambiguous. Trimming removed 3 bases at V and 5 bases at J, with 13 bases between. Germline CDR1 SNHLY, CDR2 FYNNEI. This CDR3 spans 14 amino acids. CDR3 in DNA: TGTGCCAGCAGTGACGCCGTAGTTCCGGAGACCCAGTACTTC. It encodes CASSDAVVPETQYF.

This chain links TRBV5-1 with TRBJ1-3; tentative D call: TRBD1 (6 bases). V shed 5 bases and J shed 4 bases, with 13 bases lying between them. Germline V gene sequence: CDR1 SGHRS, CDR2 YFSETQ. The CDR3 is made up of 14 amino acids. The CDR3 DNA is TGCGCCAGCAGGAGCATCCAGGGGGGAAACACCATATATTTT. It translates to CASRSIQGGNTIYF.

V is TRBV3-1 (or the pseudogene TRBV3-2) and J is TRBJ2-7, with a tentative D call TRBD2 (6 bases). The CDR3 has 14 amino acids. V shed 7 bases and J shed 7 bases, with 20 bases lying between them. Germline lookup yields CDR1 LGHDT and CDR2 YNNKEL (reference sequence). CDR3 in amino acids: CASTGTVGGYEQYF. The CDR3 nucleotides read TGTGCCAGCACCGGGACCGTCGGGGGATATGAGCAGTACTTC.

This chain connects TRBV28 to TRBJ1-5; 7 bases are a match to TRBD1. This CDR3 is 15 amino acids long. The germline CDR1 and CDR2 sequences are MDHEN and SYDVKM. Trimming took 5 bases from V and 5 from J; bases not matched to a gene: 9. DNA of the CDR3: TGTGCCAGCAGTCCAGAGGACAGGTTATATCAGCCCCAGCATTTT. It specifies CASSPEDRLYQPQHF.

CDR3 bases: TGTGCCAGTGGAGACTCCCCCTCCTACAATGAGCAGTTCTTC. Protein: CASGDSPSYNEQFF. This chain uses TRBV19 with TRBJ2-1; D remains unclear. V was shortened by 8 bases and J by 0 bases, with 11 bases between the two germline ends. The germline V gene encodes CDR1 LNHDA and CDR2 SQIVND (reference sequence). The CDR3 runs 14 residues. The full variable domain, in which reference TRBV19 and TRBJ2-1 provide the parts outside the CDR3, is DGGITQSPKYLFRKEGQNVTLSCEQNLNHDAMYWYRQDPGQGLRLIYYSQIVNDFQKGDIAEGYSVSREKKESFPLTVTSAQKNPTAFYLCASGDSPSYNEQFFGPGTRLTVL.

The V gene is TRBV28, the J gene TRBJ1-2; D remains ambiguous. This CDR3 is 14 amino acids long. Germline-derived CDR1 and CDR2 are MDHEN and SYDVKM. Trimming pared 3 bases from V and 0 bases from J, leaving 8 bases between. The DNA for the CDR3 is TGTGCCAGCAGTTTCACCGGGACTAACTATGGCTACACCTTC. Translating it yields CASSFTGTNYGYTF.

On this clone: The sample contains more than one DNA sequence encoding this CDR3. V and J are TRBV9 and TRBJ2-7, with 7 bases identical to TRBD2. Trimming removed 0 bases from V and 2 bases from J; junction bases left unmatched: 2. The CDR3 loop spans 14 amino acids. Germline V lookup: CDR1 SGDLS, CDR2 YYNGEE. The CDR3 loop reads CASSVGGGTYEQYF. The CDR3 nucleotides are TGTGCCAGCAGCGTAGGCGGGGGAACCTACGAGCAGTACTTC.

This clone was observed once. The chain is built from TRBV14 and TRBJ2-1; 12 bases match TRBD2. The germline CDR1 and CDR2 sequences are SGHDN and FVKESK. V trimming: 5 bases; J trimming: 4 bases; junction bases outside the gene matches: 6. This CDR3 is built from 16 residues. Written as DNA, the CDR3 is TGTGCCAGCAGCTCCATGACTAGCGGGAGATACAATGAGCAGTTCTTC. It specifies CASSSMTSGRYNEQFF. Combining the CDR3 with reference TRBV14 and TRBJ2-1 gives the whole variable domain EAGVTQFPSHSVIEKGQTVTLRCDPISGHDNLYWYRRVMGKEIKFLLHFVKESKQDESGMPNNRFLAERTGGTYSTLKVQPAELEDSGVYFCASSSMTSGRYNEQFFGPGTRLTVL.

The genes are TRBV11-3 and TRBJ2-7; TRBD2 is a possible D gene (6 bases). CDR3 size: 17 residues. The V end lost 0 bases, the J end lost 5 bases, and 20 bases lay between the germline ends. Germline assignment: CDR1 SGHNT and CDR2 YENEEA. This chain's CDR3 is CASSLDGAGREDNEQYF. The DNA of the CDR3 is TGTGCCAGCAGCTTAGATGGGGCCGGCAGGGAGGACAACGAGCAGTACTTC.

This chain joins TRBV4-2 and TRBJ2-7, with TRBD2 matching 9 bases. CDR1 and CDR2 (germline): LGHNA, YNFKEQ. CDR3 size: 18 residues. Trimming took 0 bases from V and 0 from J; bases not matched to a gene: 9. CDR3 sequence reads: CASSQDVSGRHSSYEQYF. In nucleotides, the CDR3 is TGTGCCAGCAGCCAAGATGTTAGCGGGAGACACAGCTCCTACGAGCAGTACTTC.

This clone was recorded once. J is TRBJ1-5 and V is TRBV30; D remains ambiguous. CDR1 and CDR2 from the germline V gene are GTSNPN and SVGIG (reference sequence). The germline V and J ends were trimmed by 1 base and 6 bases, with 7 bases remaining between them. The CDR3 is 12 amino acids. The CDR3 sequence is CAWSGSSQPQHF. The DNA of the CDR3 is TGTGCCTGGAGTGGGTCTAGTCAGCCCCAGCATTTT.

The gene calls are TRBV9 and TRBJ1-2; TRBD1 matches at 9 bases. This CDR3 comprises 15 residues. Losses at the gene ends were 0 bases for V and 6 bases for J; bases not matched to a gene: 6. Germline V lookup: CDR1 SGDLS, CDR2 YYNGEE. CDR3 amino acids: CASSVGGDRAHGYTF. In DNA, the CDR3 is TGTGCCAGCAGCGTAGGTGGGGACAGGGCGCATGGCTACACCTTC.

CDR3 bases: TGTGCCAGCAAGGGGACAGGGGGCCTCGAGCAGTACTTC. Amino acid sequence: CASKGTGGLEQYF. The chain employs TRBV6-5 and TRBJ2-7; 12 bases agree with TRBD1. The germline CDR1 and CDR2 sequences are MNHEY and SVGAGI. V gave up 7 bases and J gave up 6 bases; unmatched junction bases: 4. The CDR3 is made up of 13 amino acids.

J is TRBJ2-1 and V is TRBV3-1 (or the pseudogene TRBV3-2); 12 positions match TRBD2. This CDR3 has 15 residues. V gave up 1 base and J gave up 8 bases; unmatched junction bases: 3. Germline values: CDR1 LGHDT, CDR2 YNNKEL (reference sequence). CDR3 in amino acids: CASSQGLAGEDEQFF. The DNA for the CDR3 is TGTGCCAGCAGCCAAGGACTAGCGGGAGAAGATGAGCAGTTCTTC.

Worth noting for this clone: This same CDR3 is encoded by further DNA sequences in the sample. The rearrangement links TRBV6-1 to TRBJ1-6; unclear D gene. Looked up from germline, CDR1 is MNHNS and CDR2 is SASEGT. The CDR3 length is 13 residues. V was shortened by 2 bases and J by 8 bases, with 7 bases between the two germline ends. The CDR3 is CASSEIRDSPLHF. CDR3 DNA: TGTGCCAGCAGTGAAATCCGCGATTCACCCCTCCACTTT.

This chain uses TRBV5-5 with TRBJ1-6; 7 bases fit TRBD1. Germline CDR1 SGHKS, CDR2 YYEKEE (reference sequence). This CDR3 comprises 15 residues. The V and J ends lost 1 base and 8 bases, in that order; junction bases with no gene match: 6. CDR3 sequence: CASSLTRGSDSPLHF. The CDR3 nucleotides read TGTGCCAGCAGCTTGACCAGGGGGTCTGATTCACCCCTCCACTTT.

V is TRBV25-1 and J is TRBJ1-1; D is unresolved. The V end was cut by 0 bases, the J end by 7 bases, with 18 bases between. Germline lookup yields CDR1 MGHDK and CDR2 SYGVNS. This CDR3 region has 16 residues. CDR3 loop: CASSEYLPEFPFEAFF. CDR3 DNA sequence: TGTGCCAGCAGTGAATATCTACCGGAGTTCCCATTTGAAGCTTTCTTT.